This T cell receptor (beta chain) was sequenced for a study of T cell repertoires in cytomegalovirus infection. About the research overall: From public TCR beta signatures came an indication of both CMV infection and matching HLA type.

This clonotype was counted ten times or more. Its antigen is not known. V was cut by 3 bases and J by 4 bases, with 12 bases left in between. The germline V gene has CDR1 SGHAT and CDR2 FQNNGV. The CDR3 sequence is 14 residues long. TCRdb passed the reads through MiXCR, listing each CDR3 protein once. The sample holds about 770,000 distinct CDR3 sequences, about 28% seen once. The starting material was cultured CD8+ T cells from PBMCs, obtained from culture after CMV antigen stimulation. The chain uses TRBV11-2 and TRBJ1-2; D is perhaps TRBD1 (6 bases). The TCR sequence derives from a human donor in good health (CMV status not recorded). Some clones in this sample may be carry-over from other donors' samples. This chain's CDR3 is CASSFGGASYGYTF. CDR3 in DNA: TGTGCCAGCAGCTTCGGGGGCGCGAGCTATGGCTACACCTTC.